This entry describes one T cell receptor beta chain. Its antigen is currently unknown. The data were obtained in a study of T cell responses to AZD1222 COVID-19 vaccine. The protocol was immunoSEQ multiplex PCR, while the TCRdb copy is restricted to in-frame clones and leaves out a portion. The sample lists about 94,000 clones, around nine tenths occurring once. The CDR3 runs 18 residues. Germline lookup yields CDR1 LNHDA and CDR2 SQIVND (reference sequence). The ends lost 3 bases at V and 0 bases at J; junction bases unmatched: 6. Regarding the study as a whole: All repertoire sampling was performed exclusively after the peak T cell response.

This rearrangement joins TRBV19 to TRBJ2-6; 9 positions match TRBD2. The source of this sequence is an adult in good health. The sequencing used peripheral blood, collected on day 0 of AZD1222 vaccination. CDR3 DNA: TGTGCCAGTAGTATCCGTGTAGCGGGGGCCTCTGGGGCCAACGTCCTGACTTTC. Amino acid sequence: CASSIRVAGASGANVLTF.